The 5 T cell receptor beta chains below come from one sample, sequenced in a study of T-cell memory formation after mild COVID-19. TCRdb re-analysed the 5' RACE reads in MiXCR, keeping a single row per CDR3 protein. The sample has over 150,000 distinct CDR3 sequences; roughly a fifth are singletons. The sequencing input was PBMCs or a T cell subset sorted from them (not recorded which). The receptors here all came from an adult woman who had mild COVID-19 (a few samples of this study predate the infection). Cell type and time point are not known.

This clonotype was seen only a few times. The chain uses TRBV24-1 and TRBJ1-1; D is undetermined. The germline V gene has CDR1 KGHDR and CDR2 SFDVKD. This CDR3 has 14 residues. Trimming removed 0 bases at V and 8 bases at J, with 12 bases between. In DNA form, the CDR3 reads TGTGCCACCAGTGATTTGGTTAGGGAACAGGAAGCTTTCTTT. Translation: CATSDLVREQEAFF.

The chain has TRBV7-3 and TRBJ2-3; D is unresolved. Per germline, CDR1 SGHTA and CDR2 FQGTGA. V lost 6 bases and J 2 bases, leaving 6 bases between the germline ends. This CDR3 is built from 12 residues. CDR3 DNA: TGTGCCAGCAGTTCTATCACAGATACGCAGTATTTT. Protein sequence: CASSSITDTQYF.

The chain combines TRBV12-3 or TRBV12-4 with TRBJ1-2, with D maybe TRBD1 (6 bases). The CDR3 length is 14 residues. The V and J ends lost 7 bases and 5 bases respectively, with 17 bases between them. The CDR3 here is CASTIPTGGYGYTF. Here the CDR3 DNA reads TGTGCCAGCACCATCCCGACAGGAGGGTATGGCTACACCTTC.

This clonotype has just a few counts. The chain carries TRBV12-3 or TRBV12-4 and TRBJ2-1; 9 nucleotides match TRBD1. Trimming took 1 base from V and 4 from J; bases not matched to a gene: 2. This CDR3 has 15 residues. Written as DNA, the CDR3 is TGTGCCAGCAGTTTAGGACAGGGGGGTTACAATGAGCAGTTCTTC. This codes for CASSLGQGGYNEQFF.

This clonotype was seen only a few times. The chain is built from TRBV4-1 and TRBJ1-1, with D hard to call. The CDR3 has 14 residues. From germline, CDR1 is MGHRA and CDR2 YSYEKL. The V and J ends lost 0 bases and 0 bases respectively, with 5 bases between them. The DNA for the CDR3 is TGCGCCAGCAGCCAAGATGTGATGAACACTGAAGCTTTCTTT. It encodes CASSQDVMNTEAFF.